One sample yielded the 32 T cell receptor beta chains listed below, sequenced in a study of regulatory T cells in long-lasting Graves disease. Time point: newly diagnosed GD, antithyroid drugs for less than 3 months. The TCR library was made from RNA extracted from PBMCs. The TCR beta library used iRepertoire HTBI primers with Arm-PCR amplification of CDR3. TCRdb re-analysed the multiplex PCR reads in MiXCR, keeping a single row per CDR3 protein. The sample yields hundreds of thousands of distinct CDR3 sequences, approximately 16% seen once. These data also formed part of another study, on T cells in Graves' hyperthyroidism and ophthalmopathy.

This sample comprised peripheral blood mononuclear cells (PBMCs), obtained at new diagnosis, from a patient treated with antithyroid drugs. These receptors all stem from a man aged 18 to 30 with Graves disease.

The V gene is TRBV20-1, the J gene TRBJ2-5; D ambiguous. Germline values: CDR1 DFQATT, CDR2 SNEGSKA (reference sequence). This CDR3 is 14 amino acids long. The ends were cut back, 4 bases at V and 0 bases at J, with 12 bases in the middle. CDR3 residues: CSATGQMHQETQYF. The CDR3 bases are TGCAGTGCTACTGGCCAAATGCACCAAGAGACCCAGTACTTC.

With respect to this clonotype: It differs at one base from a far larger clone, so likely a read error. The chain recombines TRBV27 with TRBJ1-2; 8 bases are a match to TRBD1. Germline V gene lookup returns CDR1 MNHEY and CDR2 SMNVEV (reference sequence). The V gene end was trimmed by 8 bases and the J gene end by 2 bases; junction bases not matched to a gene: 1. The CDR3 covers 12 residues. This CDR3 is CASGQGNYGYTF. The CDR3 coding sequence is TGTGCCAGCGGACAGGGAAACTATGGCTACACCTTC.

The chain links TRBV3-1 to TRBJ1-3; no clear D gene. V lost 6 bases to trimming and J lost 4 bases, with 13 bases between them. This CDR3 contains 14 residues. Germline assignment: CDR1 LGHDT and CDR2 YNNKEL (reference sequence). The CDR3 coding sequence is TGTGCCAGCAGACATGAGGGTTCCGGAAACACCATATATTTT. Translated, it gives CASRHEGSGNTIYF. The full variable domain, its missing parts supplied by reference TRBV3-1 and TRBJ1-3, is DTAVSQTPKYLVTQMGNDKSIKCEQNLGHDTMYWYKQDSKKFLKIMFSYNNKELIINETVPNRFSPKSPDKAHLNLHINSLELGDSAVYFCASRHEGSGNTIYFGEGSWLTVV.

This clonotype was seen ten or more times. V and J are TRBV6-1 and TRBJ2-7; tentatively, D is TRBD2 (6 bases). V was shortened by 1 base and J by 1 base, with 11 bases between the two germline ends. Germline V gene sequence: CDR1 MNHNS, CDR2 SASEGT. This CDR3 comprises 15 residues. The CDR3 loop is CASSEGWDSSYEQYF. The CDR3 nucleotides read TGTGCCAGCAGTGAAGGGTGGGACTCTTCCTACGAGCAGTACTTC.

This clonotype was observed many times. CDR3 residues: CASSLSRDSEQYF. CDR3 DNA sequence: TGTGCCAGCAGCTTGTCCCGAGATAGCGAGCAGTACTTC. The chain employs TRBV7-3 and TRBJ2-7; D remains ambiguous. V was pared by 3 bases and J by 6 bases, with 12 bases between. The CDR3 covers 13 residues. In germline, CDR1 is SGHTA, CDR2 FQGTGA.

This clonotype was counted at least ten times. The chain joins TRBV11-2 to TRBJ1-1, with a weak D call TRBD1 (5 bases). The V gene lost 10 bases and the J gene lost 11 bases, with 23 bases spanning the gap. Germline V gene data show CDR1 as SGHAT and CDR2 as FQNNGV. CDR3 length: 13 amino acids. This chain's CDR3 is CAIAPPQRGLAFF. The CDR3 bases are TGTGCCATCGCACCCCCCCAGCGGGGGTTGGCTTTCTTT.

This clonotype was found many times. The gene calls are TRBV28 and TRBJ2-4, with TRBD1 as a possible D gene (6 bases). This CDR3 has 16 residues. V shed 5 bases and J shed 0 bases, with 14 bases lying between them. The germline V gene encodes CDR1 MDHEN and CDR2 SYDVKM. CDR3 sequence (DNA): TGTGCCAGCAGTCCCACAGGGAGACTAGCCAAAAACATTCAGTACTTC. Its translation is CASSPTGRLAKNIQYF.

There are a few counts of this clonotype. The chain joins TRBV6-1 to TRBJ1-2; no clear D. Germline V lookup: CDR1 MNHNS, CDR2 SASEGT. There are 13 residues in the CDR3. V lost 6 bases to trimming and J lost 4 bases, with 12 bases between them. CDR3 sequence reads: CASRGREGYGYTF. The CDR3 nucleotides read TGTGCCAGCAGGGGAAGGGAGGGCTATGGCTACACCTTC.

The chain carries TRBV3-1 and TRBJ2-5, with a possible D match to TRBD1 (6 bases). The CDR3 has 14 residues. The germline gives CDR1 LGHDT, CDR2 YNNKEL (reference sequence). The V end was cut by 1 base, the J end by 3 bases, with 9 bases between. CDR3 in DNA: TGTGCCAGCAGCCAAGGGGACACTAAAGAGACCCAGTACTTC. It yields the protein CASSQGDTKETQYF.

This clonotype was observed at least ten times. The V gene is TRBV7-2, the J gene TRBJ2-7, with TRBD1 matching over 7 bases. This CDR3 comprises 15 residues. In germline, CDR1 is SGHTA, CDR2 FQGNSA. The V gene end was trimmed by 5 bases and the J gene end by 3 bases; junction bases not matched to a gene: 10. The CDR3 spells CASSHRQGDLYEQYF. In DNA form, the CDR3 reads TGTGCCAGCAGCCATAGACAGGGAGATCTCTACGAGCAGTACTTC.

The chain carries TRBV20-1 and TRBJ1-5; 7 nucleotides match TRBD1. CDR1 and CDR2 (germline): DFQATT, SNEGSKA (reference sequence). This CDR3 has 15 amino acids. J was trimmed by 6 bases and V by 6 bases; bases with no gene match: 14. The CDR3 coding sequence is TGCAGTGCCCCTTCCCTGACAGGGCTGAGTCAGCCCCAGCATTTT. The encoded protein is CSAPSLTGLSQPQHF.

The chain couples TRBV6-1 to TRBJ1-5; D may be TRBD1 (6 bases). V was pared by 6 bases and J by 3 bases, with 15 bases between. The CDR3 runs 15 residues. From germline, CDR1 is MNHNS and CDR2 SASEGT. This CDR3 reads CASRPWGATNQPQHF. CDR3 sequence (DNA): TGTGCCAGCAGACCCTGGGGGGCCACCAATCAGCCCCAGCATTTT.

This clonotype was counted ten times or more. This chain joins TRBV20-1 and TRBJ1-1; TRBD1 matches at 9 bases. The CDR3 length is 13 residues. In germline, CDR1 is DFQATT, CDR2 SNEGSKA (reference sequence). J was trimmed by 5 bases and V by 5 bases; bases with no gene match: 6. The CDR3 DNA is TGCAGTGCTGGAACAGGGGGCTGGACTGAAGCTTTCTTT. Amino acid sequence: CSAGTGGWTEAFF.

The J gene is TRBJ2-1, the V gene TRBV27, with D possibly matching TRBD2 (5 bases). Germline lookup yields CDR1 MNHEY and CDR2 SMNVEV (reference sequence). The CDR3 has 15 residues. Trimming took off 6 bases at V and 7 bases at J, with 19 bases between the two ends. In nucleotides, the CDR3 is TGTGCCAGCAGGGGGAGCGGTTCCCTGGGGAATGAGCAGTTCTTC. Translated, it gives CASRGSGSLGNEQFF.

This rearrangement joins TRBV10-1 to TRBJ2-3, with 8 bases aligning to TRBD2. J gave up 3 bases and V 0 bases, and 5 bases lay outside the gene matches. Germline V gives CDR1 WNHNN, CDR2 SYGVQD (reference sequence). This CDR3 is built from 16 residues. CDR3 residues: CASSESIIAGTDTQYF. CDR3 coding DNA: TGCGCCAGCAGTGAGTCCATCATAGCGGGAACAGATACGCAGTATTTT.

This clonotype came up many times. This chain's CDR3 is CAFMEGSYTEAFF. DNA for the CDR3: TGTGCCTTCATGGAGGGCTCCTACACTGAAGCTTTCTTT. The chain carries TRBV30 and TRBJ1-1, with D uncertain. The ends were cut back, 7 bases at V and 3 bases at J, with 15 bases in the middle. This CDR3 spans 13 amino acids. Germline-derived CDR1 and CDR2 are GTSNPN and SVGIG (reference sequence). Together with reference TRBV30 and TRBJ1-1, the CDR3 gives the full variable domain: SQTIHQWPATLVQPVGSPLSLECTVEGTSNPNLYWYRQAAGRGLQLLFYSVGIGQISSEVPQNLSASRPQDRQFILSSKKLLLSDSGFYLCAFMEGSYTEAFFGQGTRLTVV.

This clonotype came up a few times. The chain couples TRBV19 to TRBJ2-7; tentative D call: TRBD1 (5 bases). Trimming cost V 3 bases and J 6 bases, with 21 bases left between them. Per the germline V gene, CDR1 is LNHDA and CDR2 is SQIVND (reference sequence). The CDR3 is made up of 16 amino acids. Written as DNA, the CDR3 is TGTGCCAGTAGTATGACACTTAGGGGAACGCGTTGCGAGCAGTACTTC. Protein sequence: CASSMTLRGTRCEQYF.

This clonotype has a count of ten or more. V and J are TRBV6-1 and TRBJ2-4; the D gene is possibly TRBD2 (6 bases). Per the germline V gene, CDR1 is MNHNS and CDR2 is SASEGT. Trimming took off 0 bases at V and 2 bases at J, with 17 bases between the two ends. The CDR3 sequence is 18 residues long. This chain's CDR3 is CASSEAGGRTTTKNIQYF. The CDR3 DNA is TGTGCCAGCAGTGAAGCTGGGGGGAGGACGACGACCAAAAACATTCAGTACTTC.

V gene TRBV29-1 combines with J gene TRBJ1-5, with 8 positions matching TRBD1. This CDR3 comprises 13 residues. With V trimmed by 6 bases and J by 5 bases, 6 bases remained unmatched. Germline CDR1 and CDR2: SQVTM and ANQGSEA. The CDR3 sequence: CSVSQGGDQPQHF. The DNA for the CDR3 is TGCAGCGTCTCACAGGGGGGGGATCAGCCCCAGCATTTT.

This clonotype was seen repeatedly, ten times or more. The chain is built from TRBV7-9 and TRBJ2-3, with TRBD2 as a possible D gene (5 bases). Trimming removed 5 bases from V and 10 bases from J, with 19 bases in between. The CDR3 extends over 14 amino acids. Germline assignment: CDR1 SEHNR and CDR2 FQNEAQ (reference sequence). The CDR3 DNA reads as TGTGCCAGCAGCACTGGGATAGCTTGGCGGGCGCAGTATTTT. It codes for CASSTGIAWRAQYF.

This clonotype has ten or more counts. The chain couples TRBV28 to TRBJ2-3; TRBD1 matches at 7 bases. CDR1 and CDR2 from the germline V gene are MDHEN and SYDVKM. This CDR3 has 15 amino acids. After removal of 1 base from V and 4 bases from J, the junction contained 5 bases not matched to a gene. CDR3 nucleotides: TGTGCCAGCAGTTTATCAAACAGGGGCTCAGATACGCAGTATTTT. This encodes CASSLSNRGSDTQYF.

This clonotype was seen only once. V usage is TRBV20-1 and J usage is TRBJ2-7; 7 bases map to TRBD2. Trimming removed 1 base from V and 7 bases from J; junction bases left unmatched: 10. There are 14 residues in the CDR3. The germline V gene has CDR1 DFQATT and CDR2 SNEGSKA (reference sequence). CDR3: CSARAGTKGIEQYF. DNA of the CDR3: TGCAGTGCTAGAGCTGGGACTAAGGGAATTGAGCAGTACTTC.

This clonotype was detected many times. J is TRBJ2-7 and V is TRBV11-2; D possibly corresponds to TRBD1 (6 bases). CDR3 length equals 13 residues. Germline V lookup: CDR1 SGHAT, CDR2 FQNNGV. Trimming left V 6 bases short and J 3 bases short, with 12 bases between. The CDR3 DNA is TGTGCCAGCAGTCTACTGGACAGCTACGAGCAGTACTTC. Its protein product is CASSLLDSYEQYF.

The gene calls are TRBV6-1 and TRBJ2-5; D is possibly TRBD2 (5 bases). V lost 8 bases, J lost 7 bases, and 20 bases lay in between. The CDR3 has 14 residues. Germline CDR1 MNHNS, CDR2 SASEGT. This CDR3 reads CASSAGGGPRTQYF. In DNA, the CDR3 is TGTGCCAGCTCCGCCGGAGGCGGCCCGCGGACCCAGTACTTC.

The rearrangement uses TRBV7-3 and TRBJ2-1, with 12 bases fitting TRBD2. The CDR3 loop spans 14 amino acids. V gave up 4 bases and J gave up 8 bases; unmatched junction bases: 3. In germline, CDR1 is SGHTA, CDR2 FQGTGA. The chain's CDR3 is CASSSLAGGYEQFF. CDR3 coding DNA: TGTGCCAGCAGCTCACTAGCGGGAGGTTATGAGCAGTTCTTC.

The CDR3 DNA reads TGTGCCAGCAGCTTAGTGAAGGATTCACCCCTCCACTTT. It codes for CASSLVKDSPLHF. The V gene is TRBV11-1, the J gene TRBJ1-6; D not certain. CDR1 is SGHAT and CDR2 is FQDESV in the germline V gene (reference sequence). The CDR3 is 13 amino acids. The ends were cut back, 1 base at V and 8 bases at J, with 6 bases in the middle.

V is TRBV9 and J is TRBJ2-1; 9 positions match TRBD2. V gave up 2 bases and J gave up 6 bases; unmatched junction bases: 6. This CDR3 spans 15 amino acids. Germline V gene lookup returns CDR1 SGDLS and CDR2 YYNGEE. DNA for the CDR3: TGTGCCAGCAGCGTTTCTAGCGGGAATTCCAATGAGCAGTTCTTC. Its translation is CASSVSSGNSNEQFF.

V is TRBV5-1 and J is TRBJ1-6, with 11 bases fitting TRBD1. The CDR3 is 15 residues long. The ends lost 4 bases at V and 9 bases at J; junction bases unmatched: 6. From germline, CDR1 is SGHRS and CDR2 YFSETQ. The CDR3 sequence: CASSMGQGDGSPLHF. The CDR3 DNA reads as TGCGCCAGCAGCATGGGACAGGGGGACGGTTCACCCCTCCACTTT.

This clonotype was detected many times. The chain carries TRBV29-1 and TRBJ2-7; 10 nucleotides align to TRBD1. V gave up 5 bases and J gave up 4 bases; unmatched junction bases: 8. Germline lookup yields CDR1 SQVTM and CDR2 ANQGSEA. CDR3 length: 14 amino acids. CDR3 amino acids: CSVILGTGEYEQYF. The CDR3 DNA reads TGCAGCGTTATCCTGGGGACAGGGGAGTACGAGCAGTACTTC.

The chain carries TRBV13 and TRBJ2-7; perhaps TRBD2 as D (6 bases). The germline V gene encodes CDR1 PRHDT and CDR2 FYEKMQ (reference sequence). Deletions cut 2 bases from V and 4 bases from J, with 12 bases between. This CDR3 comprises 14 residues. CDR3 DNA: TGTGCCAGCAGCTTACGACGAGGGACTTACGAGCAGTACTTC. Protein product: CASSLRRGTYEQYF.

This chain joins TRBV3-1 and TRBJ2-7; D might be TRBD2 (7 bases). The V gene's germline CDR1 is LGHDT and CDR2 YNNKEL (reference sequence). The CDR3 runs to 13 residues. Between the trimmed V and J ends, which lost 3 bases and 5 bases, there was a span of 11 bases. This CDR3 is CASSQPGGHEQYF. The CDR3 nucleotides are TGTGCCAGCAGCCAGCCGGGGGGCCACGAGCAGTACTTC.

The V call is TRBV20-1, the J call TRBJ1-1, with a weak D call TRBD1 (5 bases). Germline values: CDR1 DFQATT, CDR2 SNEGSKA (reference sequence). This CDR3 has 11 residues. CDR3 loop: CRTVLNTEAFF. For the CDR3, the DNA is TGCAGGACAGTCTTGAACACTGAAGCTTTCTTT.